These 3 T cell receptor beta chains share one sample of origin, sequenced in a study of blood T cell repertoires in COVID-19. Measured with immunoSEQ multiplex PCR; TCRdb has only the in-frame clones, and not every one. The sample shows approximately 45,000 clones, around 87% of them seen only once. Source material: peripheral blood. The receptors were gathered from a man aged 35-49 years with active COVID-19.

This clone was observed a handful of times. This sequence joins TRBV4-1 and TRBJ2-6; 9 nucleotides line up with TRBD1. This CDR3 has 20 amino acids. V gave up 4 bases and J gave up 0 bases; unmatched junction bases: 13. Per germline, CDR1 MGHRA and CDR2 YSYEKL. The CDR3: CASSRKSPGQGDSGANVLTF. The CDR3 DNA reads as TGCGCCAGCAGCCGAAAATCCCCGGGACAGGGAGACTCTGGGGCCAACGTCCTGACTTTC.

CDR3 in amino acids: CASSPDRFTYEQYF. Written as DNA, the CDR3 is TGTGCCAGCAGCCCCGACAGGTTTACCTACGAGCAGTACTTC. The rearrangement joins TRBV2 to TRBJ2-7; tentatively, D is TRBD1 (6 bases). V shed 6 bases and J shed 2 bases, with 14 bases lying between them. The CDR3 spans 14 residues. The V gene's germline CDR1 is SNHLY and CDR2 FYNNEI.

The chain couples TRBV30 to TRBJ2-5; 13 nucleotides line up with TRBD2. The germline V gene encodes CDR1 GTSNPN and CDR2 SVGIG (reference sequence). There are 17 residues in the CDR3. V shed 0 bases and J 4 bases; nucleotides not matched to a gene: 8. CDR3 in DNA: TGTGCCTGGAGTGTAGGACTAGCGGGAGCAGGAGGAGAGACCCAGTACTTC. Encoded protein: CAWSVGLAGAGGETQYF.